The sequence of this T cell receptor (beta chain) was determined in a study of T cell repertoires in cytomegalovirus infection. Overall study: From public TCR beta signatures came an indication of both CMV infection and matching HLA type.

A single record per CDR3 protein comes from TCRdb applying MiXCR to the reads. The sample carries about 450,000 distinct CDR3 sequences, approximately 31% recorded once. There are a few counts of this clonotype. The CDR3 has 15 residues. Trimming shortened V by 7 bases and J by 0 bases, and 13 bases separated the two germline ends. Germline CDR1 is MNHNY and CDR2 is SVGAGI (reference sequence). The sample comprised PBMCs. This TCR was recovered from a human donor in good health (CMV status not recorded). Some clones in this sample may be carry-over from other donors' samples. The chain employs TRBV6-6 and TRBJ1-5, with D possibly matching TRBD1 (5 bases). CDR3 region: CASKGWDPSNQPQHF. The CDR3 coding sequence is TGTGCCAGCAAGGGGTGGGACCCTAGCAATCAGCCCCAGCATTTT.